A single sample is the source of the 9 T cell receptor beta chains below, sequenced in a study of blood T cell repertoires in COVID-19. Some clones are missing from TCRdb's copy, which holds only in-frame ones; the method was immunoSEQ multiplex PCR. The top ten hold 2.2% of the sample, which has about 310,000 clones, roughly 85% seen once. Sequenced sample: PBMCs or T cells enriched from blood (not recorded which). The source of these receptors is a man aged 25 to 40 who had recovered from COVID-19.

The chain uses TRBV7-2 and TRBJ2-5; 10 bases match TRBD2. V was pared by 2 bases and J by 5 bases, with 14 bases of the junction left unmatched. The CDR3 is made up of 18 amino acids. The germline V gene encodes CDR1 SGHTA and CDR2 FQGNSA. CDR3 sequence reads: CASSLIPPSAGGLETQYF. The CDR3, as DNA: TGTGCCAGCAGCTTAATTCCTCCCTCAGCGGGGGGGCTTGAGACCCAGTACTTC.

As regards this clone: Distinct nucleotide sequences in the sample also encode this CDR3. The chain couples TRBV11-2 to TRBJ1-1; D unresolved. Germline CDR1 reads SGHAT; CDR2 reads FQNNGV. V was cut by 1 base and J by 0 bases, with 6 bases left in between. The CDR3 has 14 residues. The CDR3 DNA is TGTGCCAGCAGCTTAGGTGGCATGAACACTGAAGCTTTCTTT. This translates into CASSLGGMNTEAFF.

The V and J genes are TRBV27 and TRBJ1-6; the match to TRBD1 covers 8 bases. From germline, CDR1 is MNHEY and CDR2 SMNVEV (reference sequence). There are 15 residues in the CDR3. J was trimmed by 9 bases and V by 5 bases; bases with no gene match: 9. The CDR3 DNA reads TGTGCCAGCAGTGCCAAACAGGGGGGACGTTCACCCCTCCACTTT. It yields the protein CASSAKQGGRSPLHF.

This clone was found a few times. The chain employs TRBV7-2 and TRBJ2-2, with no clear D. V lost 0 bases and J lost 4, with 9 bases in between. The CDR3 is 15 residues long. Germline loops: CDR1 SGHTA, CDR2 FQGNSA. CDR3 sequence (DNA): TGTGCCAGCAGCTTAGCGCTTTCGGGCACCGGGGAGCTGTTTTTT. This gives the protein CASSLALSGTGELFF.

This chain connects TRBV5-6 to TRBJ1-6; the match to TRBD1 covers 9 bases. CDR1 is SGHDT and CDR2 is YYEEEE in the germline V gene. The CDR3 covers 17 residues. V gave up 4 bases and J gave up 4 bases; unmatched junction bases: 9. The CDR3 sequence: CASSQPGQGLYNSPLHF. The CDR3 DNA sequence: TGTGCCAGCAGCCAACCGGGACAGGGTCTATATAATTCACCCCTCCACTTT.

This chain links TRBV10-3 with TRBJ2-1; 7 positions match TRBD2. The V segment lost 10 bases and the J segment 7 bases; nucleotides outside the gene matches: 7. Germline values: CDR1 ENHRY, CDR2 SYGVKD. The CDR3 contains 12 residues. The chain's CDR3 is CATEGLQNEQFF. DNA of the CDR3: TGTGCCACCGAGGGACTACAAAATGAGCAGTTCTTC.

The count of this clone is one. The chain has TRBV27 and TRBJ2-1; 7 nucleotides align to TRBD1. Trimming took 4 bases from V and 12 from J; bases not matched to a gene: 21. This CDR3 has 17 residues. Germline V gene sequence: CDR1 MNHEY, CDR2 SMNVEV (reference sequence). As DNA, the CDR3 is TGTGCCAGCAGTTCCCCGGGACAGCCATCGACTTTGGGTAGGCAGTTCTTC. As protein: CASSSPGQPSTLGRQFF.

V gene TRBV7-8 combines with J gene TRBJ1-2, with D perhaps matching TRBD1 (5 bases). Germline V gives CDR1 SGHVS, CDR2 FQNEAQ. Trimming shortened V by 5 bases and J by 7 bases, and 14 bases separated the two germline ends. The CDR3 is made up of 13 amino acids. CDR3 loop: CASSPGGGIGYTF. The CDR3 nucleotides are TGTGCCAGCAGCCCCGGGGGTGGGATTGGCTACACCTTC.

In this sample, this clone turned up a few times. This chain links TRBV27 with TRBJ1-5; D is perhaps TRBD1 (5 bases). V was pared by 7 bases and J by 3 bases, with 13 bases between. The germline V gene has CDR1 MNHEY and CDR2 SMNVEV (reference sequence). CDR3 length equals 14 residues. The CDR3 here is CASMQGLNNQPQHF. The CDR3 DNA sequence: TGTGCCAGCATGCAGGGATTGAACAATCAGCCCCAGCATTTT.